Listed here are 19 T cell receptor beta chains from one sample, sequenced in a study of metastatic and nonmetastatic thyroid tumors. TCRdb redid the clone calls on the PCR reads using MiXCR. The data show 15,000 or so clones, with about 12% seen just once and approximately 30% held by the top ten. Ahead of thyroid surgery, no patient had received treatment of any kind. The sequencing sample was made of blood. These receptors originate from a female donor with papillary thyroid cancer or a benign thyroid nodule (not recorded which). Some clones in this sample may be carry-over from other donors' samples.

Ten or more counts support this clone. The rearrangement joins TRBV7-9 to TRBJ2-5; D gene ambiguous. CDR1 is SEHNR and CDR2 is FQNEAQ in the germline V gene (reference sequence). The CDR3 runs 15 residues. Between the trimmed V and J ends, which lost 2 bases and 2 bases, there was a span of 12 bases. CDR3 DNA sequence: TGTGCCAGCAGCTTATCCCCAGGTTTTCAAGAGACCCAGTACTTC. It is translated as CASSLSPGFQETQYF.

This clone has at least ten counts. The V gene is TRBV11-3, the J gene TRBJ2-2; D gene uncertain. This CDR3 region has 12 residues. Germline V CDR1 and CDR2: SGHNT, YENEEA. V lost 6 bases, J lost 4 bases, and 6 bases lay in between. The CDR3 loop reads CASSYSTGELFF. The CDR3 nucleotides are TGTGCCAGCAGTTACAGCACCGGGGAGCTGTTTTTT.

This clone was observed at least ten times. A much larger clone sits a single nucleotide away, making a read error possible. This chain links TRBV6-1 with TRBJ2-2, with D perhaps assigned TRBD1 or TRBD2 (6 bases each). This CDR3 has 14 amino acids. CDR1 MNHNS and CDR2 SASEGT come from the germline V gene. The CDR3 is CASSPQGFTGEPFF. CDR3 bases: TGTGCCAGCAGCCCCCAGGGGTTTACGGGGGAGCCGTTTTTT.

There are many counts of this clone. The chain joins TRBV7-8 to TRBJ2-1, with 8 bases matching TRBD1. CDR3 length equals 15 residues. In germline, CDR1 is SGHVS, CDR2 FQNEAQ. With V trimmed by 5 bases and J by 4 bases, 7 bases remained unmatched. CDR3 sequence: CASSPGRGRYNEQFF. The CDR3 DNA reads TGTGCCAGCAGCCCCGGCAGGGGGCGGTACAATGAGCAGTTCTTC.

This clone was recorded many times. This chain links TRBV7-2 with TRBJ1-1; D is unresolved. The germline V and J ends were trimmed by 5 bases and 6 bases, with 19 bases remaining between them. Germline values: CDR1 SGHTA, CDR2 FQGNSA. The CDR3 has 15 residues. CDR3 residues: CASSPHTFFGPEAFF. Written as DNA, the CDR3 is TGTGCCAGCAGCCCCCATACTTTCTTTGGCCCTGAAGCTTTCTTT.

This clone occurred many times. The gene calls are TRBV11-3 and TRBJ2-1, with a weak D call TRBD2 (5 bases). From germline, CDR1 is SGHNT and CDR2 YENEEA. This CDR3 spans 13 amino acids. V was trimmed by 2 bases and J by 10 bases, leaving 12 bases between them. The CDR3 protein is CASSLLDSGEQFF. As DNA, the CDR3 is TGTGCCAGCAGCTTACTGGATTCGGGAGAGCAGTTCTTC.

This clone is labeled as medium-sized (0.01 to 0.1%). The same CDR3 arises from other DNA sequences in this sample as well. The chain links TRBV28 to TRBJ1-1, with D possibly being TRBD1 (6 bases). The germline V and J ends were trimmed by 7 bases and 5 bases, with 14 bases remaining between them. This CDR3 comprises 13 residues. From germline, CDR1 is MDHEN and CDR2 SYDVKM. CDR3 in DNA: TGTGCCAGCATTGGGGCGACAGGTACTGAAGCTTTCTTT. Translation: CASIGATGTEAFF.

This clone was observed at least ten times. The chain uses TRBV28 and TRBJ2-5, with a possible D match to TRBD2 (6 bases). The length of the CDR3 is 16 residues. Germline CDR1 reads MDHEN; CDR2 reads SYDVKM. V lost 3 bases and J 4 bases, leaving 18 bases between the germline ends. The DNA for the CDR3 is TGTGCCAGCAGTTTTACGGGACTCCGCAGAGGAGAGACCCAGTACTTC. The encoded protein is CASSFTGLRRGETQYF.

About this clone: This may be a read error: a much more frequent sequence differs by one nucleotide. The chain is built from TRBV5-6 and TRBJ2-7, with D possibly matching TRBD2 (6 bases). The CDR3 is 14 amino acids. CDR1 is SGHDT and CDR2 is YYEEEE in the germline V gene. The CDR3 protein is CTISLGTGTYEQYF. DNA of the CDR3: TGTACCATCAGCTTGGGGACTGGTACCTACGAGCAGTACTTC.

Judged by abundance, this clone is medium-sized. V gene TRBV28 combines with J gene TRBJ2-7; the D is unclear. Per the germline V gene, CDR1 is MDHEN and CDR2 is SYDVKM. Trimming pared 5 bases from V and 6 bases from J, leaving 11 bases between. The CDR3 has 12 amino acids. CDR3 sequence reads: CASSIRVGEQYF. The CDR3 DNA reads as TGTGCCAGCAGTATAAGGGTAGGCGAGCAGTACTTC.

This clone was seen repeatedly, ten times or more. This sequence joins TRBV9 and TRBJ2-5; TRBD1 matches at 10 bases. The CDR3 contains 15 residues. With 4 bases clipped from V and 2 bases from J, the junction kept 5 bases outside the gene matches. Germline V gene lookup returns CDR1 SGDLS and CDR2 YYNGEE. The CDR3, as DNA: TGTGCCAGCAGCCCCTGGACAGGGGGACAAGAGACCCAGTACTTC. Residues: CASSPWTGGQETQYF.

In its sample, this clone was seen many times. The chain has TRBV20-1 and TRBJ1-2; maybe TRBD1 (5 bases). The V gene's germline CDR1 is DFQATT and CDR2 SNEGSKA (reference sequence). Trimming removed 6 bases at V and 1 base at J, with 15 bases between. The CDR3 is 14 amino acids. CDR3 DNA: TGCAGTGCGAATCCGGGGGGGTATAACTATGGCTACACCTTC. It encodes CSANPGGYNYGYTF.

With regard to this clone: The germline gene is not matched at one end of the junction; a read error may be the cause. The chain has TRBV6-1 and TRBJ2-3; TRBD2 matches at 9 bases. This CDR3 has 15 amino acids. Germline values: CDR1 MNHNS, CDR2 SASEGT. The DNA for the CDR3 is TGTGCCAGAAGTGAGGGGGTAATAGCGGGGGATGCGCAGTATTTT. It is translated as CARSEGVIAGDAQYF.

Regarding this clone: Other DNA variants within this sample encode the same CDR3. The V and J genes are TRBV6-1 and TRBJ2-2; D might be TRBD2 (5 bases). The CDR3 sequence is 13 residues long. Trimming removed 2 bases from V and 11 bases from J, with 12 bases in between. Germline assignment: CDR1 MNHNS and CDR2 SASEGT. CDR3 loop: CASSEPPAGELFF. The CDR3 DNA follows: TGTGCCAGCAGTGAACCCCCTGCGGGTGAGCTGTTTTTT.

This clone turned up a few times. The chain has TRBV19 and TRBJ2-5; 10 nucleotides line up with TRBD1. CDR1 and CDR2 from the germline V gene are LNHDA and SQIVND (reference sequence). The ends lost 7 bases at V and 4 bases at J; junction bases unmatched: 6. The CDR3 spans 14 residues. The CDR3 nucleotides read TGTGCCAGTATGCGACAGGGGGCCGGAGAGACCCAGTACTTC. It translates to CASMRQGAGETQYF.

This clone appeared many times. This chain joins TRBV6-1 and TRBJ2-5, with D perhaps matching TRBD1 (5 bases). The V gene lost 6 bases and the J gene lost 1 base, with 12 bases spanning the gap. CDR3 length: 14 residues. Germline assignment: CDR1 MNHNS and CDR2 SASEGT. The CDR3 DNA follows: TGTGCCAGCAGCCCTCAAGGGGCCCAAGAGACCCAGTACTTC. Translating it yields CASSPQGAQETQYF.

This clone was observed at least ten times. The chain is built from TRBV15 and TRBJ1-5; D not resolved. The CDR3 has 16 residues. Germline-derived CDR1 and CDR2 are LNHNV and YYDKDF (reference sequence). Trimming stripped 1 base from V and 1 base from J, with 11 bases between. CDR3 coding DNA: TGTGCCACCAGCAGAGCTCGCGACAAGAGCAATCAGCCCCAGCATTTT. It is translated as CATSRARDKSNQPQHF.

This clone was seen ten or more times. This chain joins TRBV11-1 and TRBJ2-3; 10 nucleotides agree with TRBD2. Germline assignment: CDR1 SGHAT and CDR2 FQDESV (reference sequence). The V gene end was trimmed by 6 bases and the J gene end by 6 bases; junction bases not matched to a gene: 12. This CDR3 comprises 16 residues. CDR3 in DNA: TGTGCCAGCAGTTACTCGCGTCTAGCGGGGGATGATACGCAGTATTTT. It encodes CASSYSRLAGDDTQYF. Full variable domain (remainder filled in from reference TRBV11-1 and TRBJ2-3): EAEVAQSPRYKITEKSQAVAFWCDPISGHATLYWYRQILGQGPELLVQFQDESVVDDSQLPKDRFSAERLKGVDSTLKIQPAELGDSAMYLCASSYSRLAGDDTQYFGPGTRLTVL.

This clone ranks as medium-sized. V gene TRBV12-3 or TRBV12-4 combines with J gene TRBJ1-6, with D hard to call. CDR3 size: 14 residues. The V and J ends lost 5 bases and 8 bases respectively, with 13 bases between them. Written as DNA, the CDR3 is TGTGCCAGCAGTATAGACGGTAGCTATTCACCCCTCCACTTT. Translating gives CASSIDGSYSPLHF.